Listed here are 13 T cell receptor beta chains from one sample, sequenced in a study of cytomegalovirus exposure and HLA in healthy donors. The primer mix had 60 Vbeta and 13 Jbeta primers. Generated by immunoSEQ multiplex PCR, the TCRdb table keeps only in-frame clones and is missing some. Of some 89,000 clones listed, roughly 79% are singletons. Source material: PBMCs. Receptors originate from a woman aged 30 to 39 in good health and CMV-seronegative.

J is TRBJ2-6 and V is TRBV7-2; tentatively, D is TRBD1 (6 bases). V dropped 0 bases and J dropped 3 bases, with 12 bases sitting between them. This CDR3 has 17 residues. Germline V gene data show CDR1 as SGHTA and CDR2 as FQGNSA. The CDR3 DNA reads TGTGCCAGCAGCTTAGCCCCCAGGGGCATTGGGGCCAACGTCCTGACTTTC. Its translation: CASSLAPRGIGANVLTF. Combining the CDR3 with reference TRBV7-2 and TRBJ2-6 gives the whole variable domain GAGVSQSPSNKVTEKGKDVELRCDPISGHTALYWYRQSLGQGLEFLIYFQGNSAPDKSGLPSDRFSAERTGGSVSTLTIQRTQQEDSAVYLCASSLAPRGIGANVLTFGAGSRLTVL.

The CDR3 DNA reads TGTGCCAGCAGTTATAGCAGGGTTCCCCCTCGTGGAGCTTTCTTT. Amino acids: CASSYSRVPPRGAFF. This chain joins TRBV6-5 and TRBJ1-1, with D perhaps TRBD1 (5 bases). The germline V and J ends were trimmed by 3 bases and 10 bases, with 21 bases remaining between them. The CDR3 covers 15 residues. The germline V gene has CDR1 MNHEY and CDR2 SVGAGI.

The gene calls are TRBV11-2 and TRBJ2-5, with 9 positions matching TRBD1. Trimming took 5 bases from V and 5 from J; bases not matched to a gene: 9. Germline V gene lookup returns CDR1 SGHAT and CDR2 FQNNGV. CDR3 length equals 15 residues. The CDR3 here is CASSPLGQGGETQYF. Here the CDR3 DNA reads TGTGCCAGCAGCCCTTTGGGACAGGGAGGGGAGACCCAGTACTTC. The complete variable domain, with remaining parts taken from reference TRBV11-2 and TRBJ2-5, reads EAGVAQSPRYKIIEKRQSVAFWCNPISGHATLYWYQQILGQGPKLLIQFQNNGVVDDSQLPKDRFSAERLKGVDSTLKIQPAKLEDSAVYLCASSPLGQGGETQYFGPGTRLLVL.

The chain combines TRBV4-3 with TRBJ2-7; TRBD2 agrees at 9 bases. Trimming cost V 0 bases and J 2 bases; bases outside gene matches: 5. Germline V CDR1 and CDR2: LGHNA, YSLEER. The CDR3 loop spans 16 amino acids. Written as DNA, the CDR3 is TGCGCCAGCAGCCAAGATATGGCGGGAGGGCCCTACGAGCAGTACTTC. It encodes CASSQDMAGGPYEQYF.

The chain recombines TRBV5-4 with TRBJ2-2; 9 bases are a match to TRBD1. Germline loops: CDR1 SGHNT, CDR2 YYREEE (reference sequence). Germline trimming cut 3 bases from V and 2 bases from J; bases unmatched to any gene: 5. The CDR3 length is 16 residues. As DNA, the CDR3 is TGTGCCAGCAGCTCTCGACAGGGGGGAAACACCGGGGAGCTGTTTTTT. Its translation is CASSSRQGGNTGELFF.

V and J are TRBV2 and TRBJ1-3; unclear D gene. The CDR3 spans 14 residues. The V end lost 5 bases, the J end lost 3 bases, and 11 bases lay between the germline ends. Germline V lookup: CDR1 SNHLY, CDR2 FYNNEI. The CDR3 region is CASSRGDGGNTIYF. The CDR3 coding sequence is TGTGCCAGCAGTCGGGGAGACGGTGGAAACACCATATATTTT.

In this sample, this clone turned up a few times. J is TRBJ1-1 and V is TRBV2; 7 bases map to TRBD1. Unmatched junction bases numbered 2, after V lost 4 bases and J lost 0 bases. Germline CDR1 SNHLY, CDR2 FYNNEI. The CDR3 consists of 14 residues. CDR3 bases: TGTGCCAGCAGTGGTGGGACAGTGAACACTGAAGCTTTCTTT. Its protein is CASSGGTVNTEAFF.

This clone was counted a single time. This rearrangement joins TRBV6-1 to TRBJ2-4; D unclear. The CDR3 runs 14 residues. Per germline, CDR1 MNHNS and CDR2 SASEGT. The V end lost 7 bases, the J end lost 13 bases, and 23 bases lay between the germline ends. The CDR3 protein is CASTDQRGMSGQYF. Here the CDR3 DNA reads TGTGCCAGCACCGATCAAAGAGGAATGTCCGGACAGTACTTC.

The chain combines TRBV4-3 with TRBJ2-7, with D possibly being TRBD2 (6 bases). Germline CDR1 and CDR2: LGHNA and YSLEER. This CDR3 contains 14 residues. V lost 8 bases and J lost 3, with 17 bases in between. The DNA for the CDR3 is TGCGCCAGCTGGTGTTCCGGGACTGACTACGAGCAGTACTTC. Amino acid sequence: CASWCSGTDYEQYF.

The chain combines TRBV4-3 with TRBJ2-5; maybe TRBD2 (7 bases). The V end was cut by 5 bases, the J end by 4 bases, with 17 bases between. The CDR3 has 15 amino acids. Germline assignment: CDR1 LGHNA and CDR2 YSLEER. The CDR3 DNA reads as TGCGCCAGCAGCTTATATTGGGGGGGGCGAGAGACCCAGTACTTC. It yields the protein CASSLYWGGRETQYF.

This chain uses TRBV9 with TRBJ2-3, with TRBD2 matching 7 bases. The junction had 9 bases not matched to a gene; V was cut back by 0 bases and J by 2 bases. Looked up from germline, CDR1 is SGDLS and CDR2 is YYNGEE. This CDR3 has 17 amino acids. The CDR3 region is CASSVGVAGSLTDTQYF. Written as DNA, the CDR3 is TGTGCCAGCAGCGTAGGGGTAGCGGGTTCCCTCACAGATACGCAGTATTTT.

This sequence joins TRBV9 and TRBJ2-1; D is unresolved. With 0 bases removed from V and 4 bases from J, the gap between germline ends came to 8 bases. Germline lookup yields CDR1 SGDLS and CDR2 YYNGEE. CDR3 size: 14 residues. This chain's CDR3 is CASSVENSYNEQFF. The CDR3 DNA sequence: TGTGCCAGCAGCGTAGAAAACTCTTACAATGAGCAGTTCTTC.

The chain couples TRBV11-2 to TRBJ1-2; 7 positions match TRBD1. There are 18 residues in the CDR3. V trimming: 1 base; J trimming: 1 base; junction bases outside the gene matches: 12. Germline V gene sequence: CDR1 SGHAT, CDR2 FQNNGV. The CDR3 reads CASSLVNRHRGRNYGYTF. CDR3 sequence (DNA): TGTGCCAGCAGCTTAGTAAACCGGCACAGGGGACGTAACTATGGCTACACCTTC.